This T cell receptor (beta chain) was recorded in a study of OX40 agonist ivuxolimab in advanced cancers. For the study at large: Ivuxolimab was delivered to patients intravenously every 2 weeks at doses spanning 0.01 to 10 mg/kg. Averaging about 60 years in age, with a range of roughly 20 to 90, the cohort was approximately 83% male.

On this clone itself: The same CDR3 also results from other DNA sequences found in this sample.

The CDR3 covers 14 residues. In germline, CDR1 is LNHDA, CDR2 SQIVND (reference sequence). Trimming took off 3 bases at V and 6 bases at J, with 11 bases between the two ends. Sequenced by immunoSEQ multiplex PCR; TCRdb stores in-frame clones only, minus some. The sample carries around 75,000 clones, over 85% recorded once. The source is an adult with an advanced solid tumor such as melanoma, head and neck, liver or kidney cancer. Here the sequenced sample was CD4+ or CD8+ T cells sorted from blood, taken in a trial of the OX40 agonist ivuxolimab. The J gene is TRBJ1-4, the V gene TRBV19; maybe TRBD1 (6 bases). CDR3 sequence reads: CASSMLGADEKLFF. As DNA, the CDR3 is TGTGCCAGTAGTATGCTGGGGGCGGATGAAAAACTGTTTTTT.